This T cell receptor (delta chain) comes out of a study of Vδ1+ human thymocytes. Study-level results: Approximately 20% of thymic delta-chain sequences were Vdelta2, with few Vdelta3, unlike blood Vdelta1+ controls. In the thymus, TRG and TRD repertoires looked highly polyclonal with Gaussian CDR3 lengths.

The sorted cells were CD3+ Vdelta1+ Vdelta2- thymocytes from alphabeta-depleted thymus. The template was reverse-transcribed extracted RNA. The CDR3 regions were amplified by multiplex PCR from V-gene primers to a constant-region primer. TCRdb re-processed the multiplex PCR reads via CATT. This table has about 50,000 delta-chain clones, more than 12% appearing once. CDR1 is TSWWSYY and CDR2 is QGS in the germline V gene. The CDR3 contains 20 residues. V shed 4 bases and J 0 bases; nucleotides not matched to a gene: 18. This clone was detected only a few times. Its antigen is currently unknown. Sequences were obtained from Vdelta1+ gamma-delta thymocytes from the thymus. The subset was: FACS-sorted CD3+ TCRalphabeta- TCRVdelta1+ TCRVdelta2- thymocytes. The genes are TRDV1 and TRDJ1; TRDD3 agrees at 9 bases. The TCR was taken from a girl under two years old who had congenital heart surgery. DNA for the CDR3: TGTGCTCTTGGGGGGCCTTACGAACGACTGGGGGAATCGTACACCGATAAACTCATCTTT. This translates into CALGGPYERLGESYTDKLIF.